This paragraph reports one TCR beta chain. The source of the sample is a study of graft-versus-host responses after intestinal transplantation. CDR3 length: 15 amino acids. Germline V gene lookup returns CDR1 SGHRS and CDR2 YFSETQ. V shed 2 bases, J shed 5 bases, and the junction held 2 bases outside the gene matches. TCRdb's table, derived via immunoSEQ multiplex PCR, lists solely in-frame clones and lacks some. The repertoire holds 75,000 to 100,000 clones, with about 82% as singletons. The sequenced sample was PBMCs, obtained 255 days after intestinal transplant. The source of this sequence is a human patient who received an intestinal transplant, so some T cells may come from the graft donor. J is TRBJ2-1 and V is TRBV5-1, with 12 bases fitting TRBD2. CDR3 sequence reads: CASSFGLAGHNEQFF. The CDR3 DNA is TGCGCCAGCAGCTTCGGACTAGCGGGACACAATGAGCAGTTCTTC.